These 17 T cell receptor beta chains were sequenced from one sample in a study of beta chain features in type 1 diabetes. Notes on the study in general: Across all four CD4+ subsets, people with type 1 diabetes showed modestly shorter TCRB CDR3s.

The isolated RNA, all of it, was reverse transcribed, so expressed TCRB transcripts were what got sequenced. The table came from immunoSEQ multiplex PCR; TCRdb's copy has only in-frame clones and leaves some out. The data contain some 350,000 clones, over 8.5% of them singletons. These TCRs are of unknown antigen specificity. The sample taken for sequencing was central memory CD4+ T cells from blood. These receptors came from a man younger than 40 with type 1 diabetes.

The chain joins TRBV6-5 to TRBJ2-7; D might be TRBD1 (5 bases). CDR1 MNHEY and CDR2 SVGAGI come from the germline V gene. Deletions cut 6 bases from V and 10 bases from J, with 13 bases between. The CDR3 covers 11 residues. Here the CDR3 DNA reads TGTGCCAGCAGCACTGAGACAGCCCAGTACTTC. Protein product: CASSTETAQYF.

V and J are TRBV7-3 and TRBJ1-5, with D possibly TRBD1 on 5 matching bases. The CDR3 spans 15 residues. V was pared by 5 bases and J by 7 bases, with 18 bases between. Germline V gives CDR1 SGHTA, CDR2 FQGTGA. The CDR3 region is CASSEWGDGEQPQHF. Written as DNA, the CDR3 is TGTGCCAGCAGCGAATGGGGGGATGGAGAACAGCCCCAGCATTTT.

In its sample, this clone was seen many times. The chain combines TRBV18 with TRBJ2-7; 8 positions match TRBD1. The germline CDR1 and CDR2 sequences are KGHSH and LQKENI. The CDR3 loop spans 14 amino acids. The V segment lost 1 base and the J segment 4 bases; nucleotides outside the gene matches: 3. This chain's CDR3 is CASSPLGQVYEQYF. CDR3 coding DNA: TGTGCCAGCTCACCACTGGGACAGGTTTACGAGCAGTACTTC.

This clone came up a few times. The chain uses TRBV5-1 and TRBJ2-7; TRBD2 might be the D (6 bases). Germline V CDR1 and CDR2: SGHRS, YFSETQ. Trimming took off 0 bases at V and 0 bases at J, with 10 bases between the two ends. The CDR3 loop spans 15 amino acids. As DNA, the CDR3 is TGCGCCAGCAGCTTGGGGACTACCACCTCCTACGAGCAGTACTTC. Amino acids: CASSLGTTTSYEQYF.

This clone has just a few counts. The V and J genes are TRBV28 and TRBJ2-7; 7 bases match TRBD1. Germline CDR1 MDHEN, CDR2 SYDVKM. This CDR3 region has 14 residues. Losses at the gene ends were 2 bases for V and 7 bases for J; bases not matched to a gene: 8. For the CDR3, the DNA is TGTGCCAGCAGTTTACCCGGGACAGCTTCTGAGCAGTACTTC. The encoded protein is CASSLPGTASEQYF.

This clone was recorded a few times. This specimen includes other DNA sequences encoding the same CDR3. V and J are TRBV9 and TRBJ2-2, with 7 bases identical to TRBD2. Germline V gene lookup returns CDR1 SGDLS and CDR2 YYNGEE. The V segment lost 0 bases and the J segment 5 bases; nucleotides outside the gene matches: 10. The CDR3 contains 17 residues. Here the CDR3 reads CASSVALVQRDTGELFF. In DNA form, the CDR3 reads TGTGCCAGCAGCGTAGCTCTGGTTCAGCGGGATACCGGGGAGCTGTTTTTT.

The CDR3 is CASSRTGNIRMNTEAFF. As DNA, the CDR3 is TGTGCCAGCAGCCGCACAGGGAATATAAGGATGAACACTGAAGCTTTCTTT. This chain connects TRBV14 to TRBJ1-1; the D gene is possibly TRBD1 (6 bases). The CDR3 consists of 17 residues. Germline loops: CDR1 SGHDN, CDR2 FVKESK. Trimming stripped 4 bases from V and 0 bases from J, with 18 bases between.

Ten or more counts support this clone. The chain is built from TRBV5-4 and TRBJ2-6; D gene ambiguous. Trimming pared 0 bases from V and 1 base from J, leaving 5 bases between. Per germline, CDR1 SGHNT and CDR2 YYREEE (reference sequence). The CDR3 is 15 residues long. The CDR3 spells CASSLGKSGANVLTF. The CDR3 DNA is TGTGCCAGCAGCTTGGGGAAGTCTGGGGCCAACGTCCTGACTTTC. The whole variable domain, filled in from reference TRBV5-4 and TRBJ2-6, reads ETGVTQSPTHLIKTRGQQVTLRCSSQSGHNTVSWYQQALGQGPQFIFQYYREEENGRGNFPPRFSGLQFPNYSSELNVNALELDDSALYLCASSLGKSGANVLTFGAGSRLTVL.

This sequence joins TRBV6-5 and TRBJ2-7; 9 bases match TRBD2. The germline CDR1 and CDR2 sequences are MNHEY and SVGAGI. Trimming took 2 bases from V and 5 from J; bases not matched to a gene: 10. The CDR3 runs 16 residues. The CDR3 DNA reads as TGTGCCAGCAGTTACCCCGGGCTAGCGGGATTTAACGAGCAGTACTTC. This encodes CASSYPGLAGFNEQYF.

There are a few counts of this clone. V gene TRBV7-6 combines with J gene TRBJ2-7; 8 bases match TRBD1. This CDR3 has 14 amino acids. CDR1 is SGHVS and CDR2 is FNYEAQ in the germline V gene. V gave up 6 bases and J gave up 4 bases; unmatched junction bases: 8. The CDR3 loop is CASRMGQDTYEQYF. The CDR3 DNA is TGTGCCAGCAGAATGGGACAGGACACTTACGAGCAGTACTTC.

There are a few counts of this clone. This chain connects TRBV6-6 to TRBJ1-4, with D possibly being TRBD1 (6 bases). The CDR3 spans 15 residues. V was cut by 1 base and J by 5 bases, with 11 bases left in between. CDR1 MNHNY and CDR2 SVGAGI come from the germline V gene (reference sequence). Here the CDR3 DNA reads TGTGCCAGCAGTTACTTTCAGGGGAAGAATGAAAAACTGTTTTTT. It specifies CASSYFQGKNEKLFF.

The rearrangement uses TRBV28 and TRBJ2-4; D tentatively reads TRBD1 or TRBD2 (5 bases each). This CDR3 contains 15 residues. Germline CDR1 is MDHEN and CDR2 is SYDVKM. The germline V and J ends were trimmed by 7 bases and 0 bases, with 13 bases remaining between them. CDR3 sequence (DNA): TGTGCCAGCACCCTGGGGGACCTAGCCAAAAACATTCAGTACTTC. Translating gives CASTLGDLAKNIQYF.

This clone was picked up many times. This sequence joins TRBV5-4 and TRBJ1-1; 10 bases agree with TRBD1. J gave up 4 bases and V 6 bases, and 9 bases lay outside the gene matches. Germline CDR1 and CDR2: SGHNT and YYREEE (reference sequence). This CDR3 spans 15 amino acids. The CDR3 reads CASTDGQGELTEAFF. CDR3 DNA sequence: TGTGCCAGCACCGACGGACAGGGGGAACTCACTGAAGCTTTCTTT.

The table lists this clone with many counts. The chain has TRBV5-4 and TRBJ2-3; no firm D call. Germline CDR1 SGHNT, CDR2 YYREEE (reference sequence). Trimming pared 1 base from V and 0 bases from J, leaving 6 bases between. This CDR3 region has 14 residues. The CDR3 protein is CASSLRSSTDTQYF. The CDR3 coding sequence is TGTGCCAGCAGCTTGAGGTCTAGCACAGATACGCAGTATTTT.

The chain combines TRBV11-3 with TRBJ2-6; D ambiguous. This CDR3 has 14 amino acids. Looked up from germline, CDR1 is SGHNT and CDR2 is YENEEA. The V end was cut by 5 bases, the J end by 4 bases, with 9 bases between. CDR3 residues: CASSPDGGANVLTF. CDR3 in DNA: TGTGCCAGCAGCCCCGATGGAGGGGCCAACGTCCTGACTTTC.

This clone was seen more than once but under ten times. The rearrangement joins TRBV29-1 to TRBJ1-4, with a weak D call TRBD1 (5 bases). The CDR3 totals 14 residues. Germline V gives CDR1 SQVTM, CDR2 ANQGSEA. The V and J ends lost 7 bases and 8 bases respectively, with 20 bases between them. The CDR3 loop is CSAPIGTAGEKLFF. The CDR3 region has the DNA TGCAGCGCACCGATCGGGACCGCGGGGGAAAAACTGTTTTTT.

This clone occurred a few times. This chain links TRBV6-1 with TRBJ2-7, with TRBD1 matching over 9 bases. The germline V gene encodes CDR1 MNHNS and CDR2 SASEGT. Trimming at V came to 10 bases and at J to 5 bases, leaving 9 bases not matched to a gene. The CDR3 has 13 amino acids. In DNA, the CDR3 is TGTGCCACCCTGGGACAGGGAGCAGACGAGCAGTACTTC. Encoded protein: CATLGQGADEQYF.